The source of this T cell receptor beta chain is a study of spatial heterogeneity in lung cancer. About the research overall: Alpha-chain detections were consistently fewer than beta-chain detections among the sequences. For the average unique TCR and UMI combination, more than nine occurrences appeared in raw reads.

The V gene end was trimmed by 2 bases and the J gene end by 4 bases; junction bases not matched to a gene: 6. The CDR3 consists of 16 residues. Germline loops: CDR1 MDHEN, CDR2 SYDVKM. The time point here: sample taken at primary tumor resection. In each case, whole RNA from tumor, nontumor lung or frozen PBMC was sequenced unsorted. The cohort: some 70 early-stage, untreated non-small cell lung cancer patients. This clonotype was detected only a few times. All TCR cDNA molecules were individually tagged with a unique molecular identifier. TCRdb re-analysed the 5' RACE reads in MiXCR, keeping a single row per CDR3 protein. Of some 100,000 distinct CDR3 sequences detected, over 9.5% appear once; the ten largest clones hold roughly 41%.

The input for sequencing was PBMCs, taken at surgery. The receptor's source is a male donor with early-stage non-small cell lung cancer. This chain joins TRBV28 and TRBJ2-3; TRBD1 matches 10 bases. The CDR3 bases are TGTGCCAGCAGTTTAATCAGTGGGACAGGGGCAGATACGCAGTATTTT. The encoded protein is CASSLISGTGADTQYF.